This is a list of T cell receptor beta chains from one sample in a study of blood T cell repertoires in COVID-19. Assay used: immunoSEQ multiplex PCR; TCRdb lists only in-frame clones, some missing. The table lists tens of thousands of clones, about 80% of them singletons. Sequences were obtained from peripheral blood. These receptors came from a human donor in a cohort sampled during active COVID-19. Each CDR3 is given with its conserved first and last residue. The order of the fields is D gene, clone size, V gene, J gene, CDR3 protein, CDR3 DNA. A D gene is named only where the DNA matches it firmly. The listing skips clone size in some rows; elsewhere it reads once, few, many or a size class.

>TRBD1|few|TRBV6-6|TRBJ1-1
CASSSDRGRTEAFF
TGTGCCAGCAGTTCCGACAGGGGGCGGACTGAAGCTTTCTTT
>.|.|TRBV19|TRBJ1-5
CASSIETKGVQPQHF
TGTGCCAGTAGTATAGAAACAAAGGGGGTCCAGCCCCAGCATTTT
>.|.|TRBV7-9|TRBJ2-7
CASSLSTGEQYF
TGTGCCAGCAGCTTATCGACGGGGGAGCAGTACTTC
>TRBD2|.|TRBV18|TRBJ2-5
CASSPMGLAGTETQYF
TGTGCCAGCTCACCAATGGGACTAGCGGGGACGGAGACCCAGTACTTC
>.|.|TRBV19|TRBJ1-1
CASNPRNQGNTEAFF
TGTGCCAGCAACCCACGAAACCAGGGGAACACTGAAGCTTTCTTT
>TRBD2|.|TRBV14|TRBJ2-1
CASSQDRGLAGDEQFF
TGTGCCAGCAGCCAAGATCGAGGACTAGCGGGAGATGAGCAGTTCTTC
>TRBD2|once|TRBV5-1|TRBJ2-5
CASTLVPGGEETQYF
TGCGCCAGCACCCTGGTCCCGGGGGGTGAAGAGACCCAGTACTTC
>.|.|TRBV5-1|TRBJ2-2
CASRESNTGELFF
TGCGCCAGCAGGGAGTCGAACACCGGGGAGCTGTTTTTT
>.|.|TRBV5-1|TRBJ1-4
CASSWSGNEKLFF
TGCGCCAGCAGCTGGTCAGGGAATGAAAAACTGTTTTTT
>.|.|TRBV19|TRBJ2-3
CASSARRADTQYF
TGTGCCAGTAGCGCTAGGCGGGCCGATACGCAGTATTTT
>TRBD1|.|TRBV29-1|TRBJ2-7
CSVESFAGTGGIEQYF
TGCAGCGTTGAATCCTTTGCCGGGACAGGGGGTATCGAGCAGTACTTC
>.|.|TRBV9|TRBJ2-3
CASSPLSGPNGDTQYF
TGTGCCAGCAGCCCATTAAGCGGGCCTAATGGAGATACGCAGTATTTT
>.|.|TRBV28|TRBJ2-2
CASTPPSRVGELFF
TGTGCCAGCACGCCCCCGTCGCGGGTCGGGGAGCTGTTTTTT
>.|.|TRBV12-2|TRBJ2-1
CASRLRTRDRGLNEQFF
TGTGCAAGTCGCCTACGAACCCGGGACAGGGGGCTCAATGAGCAGTTCTTC
>.|.|TRBV4-1|TRBJ1-6
CASSQAQAAGEGSPLHF
TGCGCCAGCAGCCAAGCCCAAGCGGCGGGGGAAGGATCACCCCTCCACTTT
>.|.|TRBV28|TRBJ2-3
CATFLDRGSTDTQYF
TGTGCCACCTTCCTAGATCGGGGAAGCACAGATACGCAGTATTTT
>.|.|TRBV21-1|TRBJ2-5
CASSNPRASGTRLRQETQYF
TGTGCCAGCAGCAACCCCCGGGCAAGCGGGACCAGATTACGACAAGAGACCCAGTACTTC
>TRBD1|.|TRBV7-8|TRBJ2-5
CASSLGGQGMIKKETQYF
TGTGCCAGCAGCTTAGGGGGACAGGGGATGATCAAGAAAGAGACCCAGTACTTC
>.|.|TRBV5-4|TRBJ2-3
CASSPGGQADTQYF
TGTGCCAGCAGCCCAGGGGGGCAAGCAGATACGCAGTATTTT
>.|once|TRBV30|TRBJ2-7
CAWSLQGRTYEQYF
TGTGCCTGGAGCTTACAGGGGAGGACCTACGAGCAGTACTTC
>.|.|TRBV6-6|TRBJ2-5
CASSFSETQYF
TGTGCCAGCTCCTTCTCTGAGACCCAGTACTTC
>.|few|TRBV4-1|TRBJ2-7
CASSQTPGDSYEQYF
TGCGCCAGCAGCCAGACCCCGGGGGACTCCTACGAGCAGTACTTC
>.|.|TRBV20-1|TRBJ2-1
CSASGPGGFSNEQFF
TGCAGTGCTAGTGGTCCGGGGGGCTTTTCCAATGAGCAGTTCTTC
>TRBD1|once|TRBV5-1|TRBJ1-2
CASSLALDRPNYGYTF
TGCGCCAGCAGCTTGGCCCTGGACAGGCCCAACTATGGCTACACCTTC
>.|once|TRBV7-8|TRBJ2-7
CASSLGGAGEQYF
TGTGCCAGCAGCTTAGGCGGGGCTGGGGAGCAGTACTTC
>.|.|TRBV7-7|TRBJ2-5
CASSLAVVGRGSVTQYF
TGTGCTAGCAGCTTAGCGGTTGTGGGCAGGGGAAGTGTGACCCAGTACTTC
>.|.|TRBV19|TRBJ2-7
CASTQALTGTYEQYF
TGTGCCAGTACCCAAGCCCTCACAGGAACCTACGAGCAGTACTTC
>.|.|TRBV6-5|TRBJ2-3
CASSLERNTDTQYF
TGTGCCAGCAGTCTCGAGAGAAACACAGATACGCAGTATTTT
>TRBD1|.|TRBV2|TRBJ1-2
CASSEGTGPRGGYTF
TGTGCCAGCAGTGAGGGGACAGGCCCCAGGGGAGGCTACACCTTC
>TRBD1|.|TRBV19|TRBJ2-6
CASRITGAGANVLTF
TGTGCCAGTAGGATAACAGGGGCTGGGGCCAACGTCCTGACTTTC
>.|few|TRBV5-1|TRBJ2-2
CASSLQAAINTGELFF
TGCGCCAGCAGCTTACAGGCAGCTATTAACACCGGGGAGCTGTTTTTT
>.|.|TRBV28|TRBJ1-3
CASSNSRSGNTIYF
TGTGCCAGCAGTAACAGCCGCTCTGGAAACACCATATATTTT
>.|few|TRBV6-2/TRBV6-3|TRBJ1-2
CASSSTGYYGYTF
TGTGCCAGCAGTTCCACAGGGTACTATGGCTACACCTTC
>TRBD1|.|TRBV2|TRBJ1-5
CASRTGQNFGNQPQHF
TGTGCCAGCAGGACGGGACAGAATTTTGGCAATCAGCCCCAGCATTTT
>TRBD1|.|TRBV5-1|TRBJ2-5
CASSLATGDQETQYF
TGCGCCAGCAGCTTGGCAACAGGGGACCAAGAGACCCAGTACTTC
>TRBD1|once|TRBV10-3|TRBJ2-7
CAIRGQGAGYEQYF
TGTGCCATCAGGGGACAGGGGGCGGGCTACGAGCAGTACTTC
>TRBD1|few|TRBV4-3|TRBJ1-1
CASSQDLPGTGGSTEAFF
TGCGCCAGCAGCCAAGACCTCCCGGGGACAGGGGGATCTACTGAAGCTTTCTTT
>TRBD1|few|TRBV5-1|TRBJ2-1
CASILGAGGLNEQFF
TGCGCCAGCATCCTTGGGGCAGGGGGCCTGAATGAGCAGTTCTTC
>.|.|TRBV4-1|TRBJ2-7
CASSQDNFGGEQYF
TGCGCCAGCAGCCAAGATAACTTCGGGGGCGAGCAGTACTTC
>TRBD1|.|TRBV6-2/TRBV6-3|TRBJ1-1
CASSASDRGRNTEAFF
TGTGCCAGCAGTGCATCGGACAGGGGGCGAAACACTGAAGCTTTCTTT
>TRBD1|.|TRBV5-4|TRBJ2-7
CASSFNGQGAWEQYF
TGTGCCAGCAGCTTTAATGGACAGGGGGCTTGGGAGCAGTACTTC
>TRBD2|.|TRBV14|TRBJ2-2
CASNGGGSNTGELFF
TGTGCCAGCAACGGCGGGGGGAGCAACACCGGGGAGCTGTTTTTT
>.|.|TRBV7-9|TRBJ1-4
CASSYAQATNEKLFF
TGTGCCAGCAGCTACGCGCAGGCAACTAATGAAAAACTGTTTTTT
>.|.|TRBV7-7|TRBJ2-5
CASSLAFSGATSRETQYF
TGTGCTAGCAGCTTAGCGTTTTCTGGAGCTACCTCTCGGGAGACCCAGTACTTC
>TRBD1|few|TRBV5-6|TRBJ1-1
CASSWDREAFF
TGTGCCAGCAGCTGGGACAGGGAAGCTTTCTTT
>.|.|TRBV5-4|TRBJ2-2
CASQKNRAGNTGELFF
TGTGCCAGCCAAAAAAACAGGGCGGGGAACACCGGGGAGCTGTTTTTT